In this sample, the clone carrying this T cell receptor (beta chain) turned up many times. Antigen: not known. The data were taken from a study of T cells after yellow fever vaccination. Study-wide findings and caveats: Most clones from primary vaccination were detected again post-booster (roughly 96% CD4, approximately 90% CD8).

The V gene lost 2 bases and the J gene lost 6 bases, with 11 bases spanning the gap. This CDR3 region has 14 residues. Germline V gene lookup returns CDR1 SGHTA and CDR2 FQGTGA. TCRdb recomputed calls from the 5' RACE reads with MiXCR, one row per CDR3 protein. The sample holds about 220,000 distinct CDR3 sequences, approximately 3.2% seen once. The material was CD4+ T cells sorted from PBMCs, obtained 10 days after the yellow fever booster vaccination. This chain connects TRBV7-3 to TRBJ2-1, with D perhaps matching TRBD1 or TRBD2 (7 bases each). The clonotype originates from a man between 18 and 29 years old who received the YFV17D yellow fever vaccine. The CDR3 sequence is CASSLDREGNEQFF. In DNA, the CDR3 is TGTGCCAGCAGCTTAGACAGGGAGGGCAATGAGCAGTTCTTC.